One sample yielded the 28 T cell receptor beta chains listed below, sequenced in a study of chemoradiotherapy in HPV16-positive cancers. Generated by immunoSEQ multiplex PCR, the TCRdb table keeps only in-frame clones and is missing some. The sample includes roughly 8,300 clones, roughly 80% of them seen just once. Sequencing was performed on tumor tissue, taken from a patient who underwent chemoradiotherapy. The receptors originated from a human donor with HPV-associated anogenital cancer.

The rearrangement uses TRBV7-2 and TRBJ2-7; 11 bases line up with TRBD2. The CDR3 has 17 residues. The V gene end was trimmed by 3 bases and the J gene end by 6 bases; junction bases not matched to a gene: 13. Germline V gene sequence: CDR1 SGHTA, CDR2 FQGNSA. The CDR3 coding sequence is TGTGCCAGCAGCTTTGGGGCCCTTAGCGGGAGGGCCTCCGAGCAGTACTTC. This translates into CASSFGALSGRASEQYF.

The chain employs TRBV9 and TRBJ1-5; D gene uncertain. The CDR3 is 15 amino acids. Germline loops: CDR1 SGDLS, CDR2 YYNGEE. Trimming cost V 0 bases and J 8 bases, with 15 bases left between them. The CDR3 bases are TGTGCCAGCAGCGTAGAAGGTTTGACCCCCGAGCCCCAGCATTTT. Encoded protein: CASSVEGLTPEPQHF.

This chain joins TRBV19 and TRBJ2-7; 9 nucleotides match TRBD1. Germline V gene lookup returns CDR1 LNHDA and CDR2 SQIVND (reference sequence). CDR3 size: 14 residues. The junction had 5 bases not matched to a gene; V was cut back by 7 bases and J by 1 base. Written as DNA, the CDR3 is TGTGCCAGTACCTCGGACAGGGGTTCCTACGAGCAGTACTTC. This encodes CASTSDRGSYEQYF.

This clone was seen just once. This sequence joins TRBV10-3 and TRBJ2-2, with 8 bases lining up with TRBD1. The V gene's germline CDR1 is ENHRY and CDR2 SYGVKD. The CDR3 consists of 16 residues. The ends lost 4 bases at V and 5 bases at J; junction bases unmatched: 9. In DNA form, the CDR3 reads TGTGCCATCAGTGGGGCGACAGGGGCAAAGACCGGGGAGCTGTTTTTT. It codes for CAISGATGAKTGELFF.

CDR3 DNA sequence: TGTGCCAGCAGTTTCGTTAGGATCGGCGGGGAGCTGTTTTTT. Protein sequence: CASSFVRIGGELFF. The chain employs TRBV27 and TRBJ2-2; D remains unclear. The V end lost 3 bases, the J end lost 7 bases, and 12 bases lay between the germline ends. This CDR3 spans 14 amino acids. The V gene's germline CDR1 is MNHEY and CDR2 SMNVEV (reference sequence).

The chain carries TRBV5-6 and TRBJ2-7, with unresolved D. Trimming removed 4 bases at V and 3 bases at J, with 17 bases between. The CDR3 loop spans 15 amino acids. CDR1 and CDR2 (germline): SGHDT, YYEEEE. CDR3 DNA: TGTGCCAGCAGCGGGCCCTCAAGAACCGGCTACGAGCAGTACGTC. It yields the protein CASSGPSRTGYEQYV.

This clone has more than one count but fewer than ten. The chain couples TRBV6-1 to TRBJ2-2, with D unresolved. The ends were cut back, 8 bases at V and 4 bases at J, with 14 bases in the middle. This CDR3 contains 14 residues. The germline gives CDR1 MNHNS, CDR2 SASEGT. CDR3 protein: CASQSSILTGELFF. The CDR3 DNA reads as TGTGCCAGCCAGTCGTCTATCCTCACCGGGGAGCTGTTTTTT.

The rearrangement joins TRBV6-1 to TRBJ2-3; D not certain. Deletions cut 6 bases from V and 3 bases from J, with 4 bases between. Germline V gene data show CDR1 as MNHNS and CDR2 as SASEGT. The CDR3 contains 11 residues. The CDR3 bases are TGTGCCAGCAGCAAGACAGATACGCAGTATTTT. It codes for CASSKTDTQYF.

CDR3 residues: CASSEDRGRTDTQYF. For the CDR3, the DNA is TGCGCCAGCAGTGAGGACAGGGGCAGAACAGATACGCAGTATTTT. V gene TRBV10-1 combines with J gene TRBJ2-3; 8 nucleotides align to TRBD1. The CDR3 has 15 amino acids. From germline, CDR1 is WNHNN and CDR2 SYGVQD (reference sequence). V lost 2 bases to trimming and J lost 3 bases; unmatched junction nucleotides: 4.

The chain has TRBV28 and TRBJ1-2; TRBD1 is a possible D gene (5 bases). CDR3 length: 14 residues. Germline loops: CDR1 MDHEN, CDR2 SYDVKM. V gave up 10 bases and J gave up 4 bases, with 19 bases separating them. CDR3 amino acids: CATERPQGGYGYTF. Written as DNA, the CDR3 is TGTGCCACCGAGAGACCCCAGGGTGGCTATGGCTACACCTTC.

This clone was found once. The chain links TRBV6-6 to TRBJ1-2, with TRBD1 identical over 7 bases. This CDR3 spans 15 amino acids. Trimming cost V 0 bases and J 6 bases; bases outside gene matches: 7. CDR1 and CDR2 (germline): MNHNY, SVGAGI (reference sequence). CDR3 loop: CASSYSSAGTDGYTF. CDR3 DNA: TGTGCCAGCAGTTACTCATCCGCCGGGACAGATGGCTACACCTTC.

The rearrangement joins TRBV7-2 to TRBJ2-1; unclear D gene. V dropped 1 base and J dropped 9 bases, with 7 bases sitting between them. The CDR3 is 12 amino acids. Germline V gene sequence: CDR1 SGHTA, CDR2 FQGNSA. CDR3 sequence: CASSLVNREQFF. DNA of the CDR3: TGTGCCAGCAGCTTAGTAAACCGTGAGCAGTTCTTC. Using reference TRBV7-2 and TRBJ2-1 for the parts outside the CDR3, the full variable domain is GAGVSQSPSNKVTEKGKDVELRCDPISGHTALYWYRQSLGQGLEFLIYFQGNSAPDKSGLPSDRFSAERTGGSVSTLTIQRTQQEDSAVYLCASSLVNREQFFGPGTRLTVL.

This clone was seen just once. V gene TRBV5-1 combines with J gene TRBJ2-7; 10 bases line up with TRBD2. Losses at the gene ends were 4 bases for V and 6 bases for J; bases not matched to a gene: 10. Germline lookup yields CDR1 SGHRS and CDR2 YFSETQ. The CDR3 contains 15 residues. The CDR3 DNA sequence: TGCGCCAGCAGCGACCTACTAGCGGGATCAGGCGAGCAGTACTTC. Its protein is CASSDLLAGSGEQYF.

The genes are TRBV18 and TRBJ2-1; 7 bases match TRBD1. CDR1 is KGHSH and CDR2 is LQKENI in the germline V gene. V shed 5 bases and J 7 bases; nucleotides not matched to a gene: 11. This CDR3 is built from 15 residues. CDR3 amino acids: CASSASGTETNEQFF. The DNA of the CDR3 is TGTGCCAGCTCAGCCTCCGGGACAGAAACAAATGAGCAGTTCTTC.

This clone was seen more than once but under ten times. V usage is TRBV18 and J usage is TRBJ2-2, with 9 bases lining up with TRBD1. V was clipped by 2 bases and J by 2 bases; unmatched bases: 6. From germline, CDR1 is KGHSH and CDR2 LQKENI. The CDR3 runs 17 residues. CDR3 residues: CASSPSDRGVNTGELFF. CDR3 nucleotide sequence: TGTGCCAGCTCACCATCGGACAGGGGCGTTAACACCGGGGAGCTGTTTTTT. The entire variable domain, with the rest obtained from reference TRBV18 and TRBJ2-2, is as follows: NAGVMQNPRHLVRRRGQEARLRCSPMKGHSHVYWYRQLPEEGLKFMVYLQKENIIDESGMPKERFSAEFPKEGPSILRIQQVVRGDSAAYFCASSPSDRGVNTGELFFGEGSRLTVL.

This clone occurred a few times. This chain's CDR3 is CSYERQNTEAFF. DNA of the CDR3: TGCAGCTATGAGAGGCAAAACACTGAAGCTTTCTTT. The chain is built from TRBV29-1 and TRBJ1-1; no clear D gene. CDR1 and CDR2 (germline): SQVTM, ANQGSEA. Trimming cost V 8 bases and J 2 bases, with 12 bases left between them. CDR3 length equals 12 residues.

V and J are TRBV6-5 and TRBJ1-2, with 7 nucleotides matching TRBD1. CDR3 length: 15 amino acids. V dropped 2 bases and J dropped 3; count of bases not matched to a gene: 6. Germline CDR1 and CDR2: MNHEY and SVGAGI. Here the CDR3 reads CASSYDGRGDYGYTF. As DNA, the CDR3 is TGTGCCAGCAGTTACGATGGCAGGGGGGACTATGGCTACACCTTC.

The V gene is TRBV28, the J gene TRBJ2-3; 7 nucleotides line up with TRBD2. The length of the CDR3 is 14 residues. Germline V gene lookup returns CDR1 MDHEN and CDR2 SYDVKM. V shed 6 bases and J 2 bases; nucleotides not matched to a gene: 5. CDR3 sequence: CASRLAVPTDTQYF. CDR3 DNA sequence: TGTGCCAGCAGGCTAGCGGTGCCCACAGATACGCAGTATTTT.

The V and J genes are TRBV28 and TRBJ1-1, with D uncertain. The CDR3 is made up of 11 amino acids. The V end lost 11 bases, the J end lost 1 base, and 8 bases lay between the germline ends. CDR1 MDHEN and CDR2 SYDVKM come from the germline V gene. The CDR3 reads CAAKRNTEAFF. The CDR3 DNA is TGTGCCGCAAAAAGGAACACTGAAGCTTTCTTT.

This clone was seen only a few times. CDR3 sequence (DNA): TGTGCCAGCAGCTTGGGAGGGACAGGAGAAGCTTTCTTT. The encoded protein is CASSLGGTGEAFF. This sequence joins TRBV5-4 and TRBJ1-1; 8 bases are a match to TRBD1. With 0 bases clipped from V and 8 bases from J, the junction kept 3 bases outside the gene matches. CDR3 length: 13 amino acids. CDR1 SGHNT and CDR2 YYREEE come from the germline V gene (reference sequence).

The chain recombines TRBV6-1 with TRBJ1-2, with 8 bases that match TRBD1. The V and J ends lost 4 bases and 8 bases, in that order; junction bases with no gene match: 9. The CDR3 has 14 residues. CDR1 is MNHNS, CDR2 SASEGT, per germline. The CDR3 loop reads CASSVRQGWQGYTF. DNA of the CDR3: TGTGCCAGCAGTGTTCGACAGGGGTGGCAGGGCTACACCTTC.

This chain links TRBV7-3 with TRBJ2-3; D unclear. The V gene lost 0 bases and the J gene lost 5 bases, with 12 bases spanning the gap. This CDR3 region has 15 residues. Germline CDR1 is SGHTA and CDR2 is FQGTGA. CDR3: CASSLTPRAGDTQYF. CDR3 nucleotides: TGTGCCAGCAGCTTAACCCCACGAGCAGGAGATACGCAGTATTTT.

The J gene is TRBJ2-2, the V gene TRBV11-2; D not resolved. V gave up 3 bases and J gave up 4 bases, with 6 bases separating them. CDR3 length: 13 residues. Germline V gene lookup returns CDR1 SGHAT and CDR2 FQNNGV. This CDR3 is CASSFGSTGELFF. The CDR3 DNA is TGTGCCAGCAGCTTCGGCAGCACCGGGGAGCTGTTTTTT.

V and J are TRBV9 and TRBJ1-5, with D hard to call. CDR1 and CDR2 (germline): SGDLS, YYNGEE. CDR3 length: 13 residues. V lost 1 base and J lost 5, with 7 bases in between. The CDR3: CASSVTADQPQHF. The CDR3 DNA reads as TGTGCCAGCAGCGTAACGGCCGATCAGCCCCAGCATTTT.

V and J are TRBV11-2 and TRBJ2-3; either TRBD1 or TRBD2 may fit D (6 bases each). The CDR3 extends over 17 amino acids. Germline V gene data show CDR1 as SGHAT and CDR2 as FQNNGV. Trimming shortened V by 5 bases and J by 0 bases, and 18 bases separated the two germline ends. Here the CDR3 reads CASSLLGGGISTDTQYF. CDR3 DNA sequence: TGTGCCAGCAGCCTCTTAGGAGGGGGGATCAGCACAGATACGCAGTATTTT.

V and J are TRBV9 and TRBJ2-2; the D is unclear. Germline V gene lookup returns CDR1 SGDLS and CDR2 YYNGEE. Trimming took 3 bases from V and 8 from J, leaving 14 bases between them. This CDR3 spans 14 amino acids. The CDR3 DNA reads TGTGCCAGCAGCGATTTTAAGCTTTCGGGGGAGCTGTTTTTT. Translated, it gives CASSDFKLSGELFF.

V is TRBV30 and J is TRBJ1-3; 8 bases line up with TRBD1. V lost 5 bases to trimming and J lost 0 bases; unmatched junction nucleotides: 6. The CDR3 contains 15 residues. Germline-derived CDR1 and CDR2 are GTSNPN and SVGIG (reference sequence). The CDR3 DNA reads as TGTGCCTGGTGGGGACAGGACCTCTCTGGAAACACCATATATTTT. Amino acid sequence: CAWWGQDLSGNTIYF.

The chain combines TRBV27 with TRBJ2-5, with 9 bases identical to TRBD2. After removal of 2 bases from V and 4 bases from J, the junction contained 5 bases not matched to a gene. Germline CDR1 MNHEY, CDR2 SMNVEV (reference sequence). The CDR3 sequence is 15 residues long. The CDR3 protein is CASSLDGLALETQYF. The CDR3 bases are TGTGCCAGCAGTTTAGACGGACTAGCGTTAGAGACCCAGTACTTC.